These 26 T cell receptor beta chains came from one sample sequenced in a study of shared clonotypes between healthy human individuals (dated by TCRdb to 2020 to 2021). CD8 naive samples consisted of CD45RO-negative cells that were positively selected for CCR7, yielding a CD45RA+CCR7+ population without TemRA cells. The library came from the immunoSEQ multiplex PCR assay. TCRdb holds this immuneACCESS table with in-frame rearrangements only. Some clones are missing; in checked studies, unresolved V genes explain under half, and the rest has no known cause. The sample table contains around 1.9 million clones; only one count was recorded for 90% to 95% of them. In total, the top ten clones hold 1.5% to 2% of the sample. Sequencing used naive CD8+ T cells from PBMCs. The cell subset or site label of this sample denotes: CD45RA+CCR7+. The source of these receptors is a man aged 18 to 29 in good health. Some clones in this sample may be carry-over from other donors' samples.

The rearrangement links TRBV7-4 to TRBJ2-3; D is perhaps TRBD1 (5 bases). The CDR3 length is 15 residues. Per the germline V gene, CDR1 is SGHVT and CDR2 is SQSDAQ. The V end was cut by 5 bases, the J end by 1 base, with 13 bases between. The CDR3 reads CASSVVSQGTDTQYF. The CDR3 DNA sequence: TGTGCCAGCAGCGTAGTTTCACAGGGCACAGATACGCAGTATTTT.

The chain combines TRBV6-5 with TRBJ1-1; D possibly corresponds to TRBD1 (6 bases). Trimming stripped 4 bases from V and 14 bases from J, with 20 bases between. The V gene's germline CDR1 is MNHEY and CDR2 SVGAGI. There are 13 residues in the CDR3. DNA of the CDR3: TGTGCCAGCAGTTCGCTAGGGGGTGAAAGTTGGTTCTTT. It specifies CASSSLGGESWFF.

This clone has more than one count but fewer than ten. The chain carries TRBV4-1 and TRBJ1-1, with a possible D match to TRBD1 (6 bases). Germline V gives CDR1 MGHRA, CDR2 YSYEKL. Trimming pared 4 bases from V and 1 base from J, leaving 13 bases between. The CDR3 loop spans 15 amino acids. The CDR3 sequence: CASSPRGIANTEAFF. In DNA form, the CDR3 reads TGCGCCAGCAGCCCCAGGGGAATCGCGAACACTGAAGCTTTCTTT.

This clone was detected a few times. The sample contains more than one DNA sequence encoding this CDR3. The rearrangement joins TRBV9 to TRBJ1-1; D may be TRBD1 (6 bases). Germline V gene sequence: CDR1 SGDLS, CDR2 YYNGEE. The CDR3 extends over 15 amino acids. The V and J ends lost 4 bases and 2 bases respectively, with 15 bases between them. CDR3 amino acids: CASSIRQEPNTEAFF. The CDR3 DNA follows: TGTGCCAGCAGCATAAGACAGGAGCCAAACACTGAAGCTTTCTTT.

The J gene is TRBJ2-2, the V gene TRBV14; a weak D match, TRBD2 (5 bases). The length of the CDR3 is 17 residues. Trimming left V 4 bases short and J 4 bases short, with 19 bases between. CDR1 and CDR2 (germline): SGHDN, FVKESK. CDR3 sequence (DNA): TGTGCCAGCAGCCCGTTAATGTGGGTTGGAGGCACCGGGGAGCTGTTTTTT. Encoded protein: CASSPLMWVGGTGELFF.

Note on this clone: In the same sample, other DNA sequences code for this CDR3. The gene calls are TRBV27 and TRBJ1-5; D uncertain. V lost 5 bases, J lost 0 bases, and 8 bases lay in between. The CDR3 contains 14 residues. CDR1 MNHEY and CDR2 SMNVEV come from the germline V gene (reference sequence). The DNA of the CDR3 is TGTGCCAGCAGTCTTCAAGATAGCAATCAGCCCCAGCATTTT. Residues: CASSLQDSNQPQHF.

The rearrangement joins TRBV18 to TRBJ2-3; TRBD2 matches 12 bases. Losses at the gene ends were 0 bases for V and 5 bases for J; bases not matched to a gene: 6. Germline V CDR1 and CDR2: KGHSH, LQKENI. This CDR3 region has 17 residues. CDR3 amino acids: CASSPPGLAGILDTQYF. DNA of the CDR3: TGTGCCAGCTCACCACCAGGACTAGCGGGAATCTTAGATACGCAGTATTTT.

The rearrangement joins TRBV10-2 to TRBJ2-7; D may be TRBD2 (6 bases). CDR1 WSHSY and CDR2 SAAADI come from the germline V gene. The CDR3 sequence is 13 residues long. V lost 7 bases and J 3 bases, leaving 13 bases between the germline ends. This CDR3 is CASTGRGDYEQYF. The CDR3, as DNA: TGCGCCAGCACGGGACGCGGGGACTACGAGCAGTACTTC.

V usage is TRBV10-2 and J usage is TRBJ2-7; no definite D call. The V end lost 7 bases, the J end lost 0 bases, and 7 bases lay between the germline ends. Germline CDR1 reads WSHSY; CDR2 reads SAAADI. The CDR3 contains 12 residues. CDR3 protein: CASTPGSYEQYF. The CDR3 bases are TGCGCCAGCACACCCGGCTCCTACGAGCAGTACTTC.

The chain employs TRBV9 and TRBJ2-1; tentative D call: TRBD2 (5 bases). The CDR3 has 16 residues. Germline lookup yields CDR1 SGDLS and CDR2 YYNGEE. V lost 3 bases and J lost 4, with 17 bases in between. The CDR3, as DNA: TGTGCCAGCAGCGCCGATAGAGGGAACGGGTACAATGAGCAGTTCTTC. Translating gives CASSADRGNGYNEQFF.

This clone is judged medium-sized (0.01 to 0.1%). The chain employs TRBV6-5 and TRBJ1-2; D gene unclear. The CDR3 runs 16 residues. Trimming took 0 bases from V and 5 from J, leaving 16 bases between them. Germline V gives CDR1 MNHEY, CDR2 SVGAGI. CDR3 DNA: TGTGCCAGCAGTTACTCGCGGACTCCAATAGAATATGGCTACACCTTC. This sequence encodes CASSYSRTPIEYGYTF.

This clone was observed once. This chain links TRBV14 with TRBJ2-7; D call uncertain. The CDR3 runs 14 residues. Per the germline V gene, CDR1 is SGHDN and CDR2 is FVKESK. Trimming shortened V by 5 bases and J by 5 bases, and 16 bases separated the two germline ends. The CDR3 loop reads CASSISKGGDEQYF. The DNA for the CDR3 is TGTGCCAGCAGCATTTCGAAGGGTGGCGACGAGCAGTACTTC.

A word on this clone: Different DNA sequences within this sample yield the same CDR3. J is TRBJ1-1 and V is TRBV10-3; D is ambiguous. The CDR3 covers 12 residues. Trimming took 4 bases from V and 0 from J, leaving 3 bases between them. The V gene's germline CDR1 is ENHRY and CDR2 SYGVKD. This chain's CDR3 is CAISAVNTEAFF. CDR3 bases: TGTGCCATCAGTGCTGTGAACACTGAAGCTTTCTTT.

The chain combines TRBV4-1 with TRBJ2-5; the match to TRBD1 covers 8 bases. The J call may be in error: the DNA end matches TRBJ2-7 better. Germline values: CDR1 MGHRA, CDR2 YSYEKL. The length of the CDR3 is 16 residues. CDR3 DNA: TGCGCCAGCAGCCAAGATTCAAGGACAGGGTCTTACGAGCAGTACTTC. It yields the protein CASSQDSRTGSYEQYF.

The chain is built from TRBV9 and TRBJ2-5; 7 bases align to TRBD2. With V trimmed by 3 bases and J by 2 bases, 7 bases remained unmatched. The CDR3 has 15 amino acids. Germline CDR1 reads SGDLS; CDR2 reads YYNGEE. The CDR3 protein is CASSAWDYVQETQYF. CDR3 DNA sequence: TGTGCCAGCAGCGCGTGGGACTACGTACAAGAGACCCAGTACTTC.

Here the CDR3 DNA reads TGTGCCAGCAGCCCACGTTGGAGGACCTTCGGGAACACCGGGGAGCTGTTTTTT. This gives the protein CASSPRWRTFGNTGELFF. The gene calls are TRBV7-9 and TRBJ2-2; tentatively, D is TRBD2 (5 bases). Trimming stripped 5 bases from V and 1 base from J, with 20 bases between. CDR1 is SEHNR, CDR2 FQNEAQ, per germline (reference sequence). CDR3 size: 18 residues.

Regarding this clone: This specimen includes other DNA sequences encoding the same CDR3. This chain links TRBV5-1 with TRBJ2-7; D not certain. Germline values: CDR1 SGHRS, CDR2 YFSETQ. The CDR3 consists of 13 residues. V dropped 2 bases and J dropped 2 bases, with 8 bases sitting between them. This CDR3 is CASSLGRTYEQYF. The CDR3 nucleotides are TGCGCCAGCAGCTTAGGCAGGACCTACGAGCAGTACTTC.

The chain combines TRBV5-1 with TRBJ2-7, with 7 bases lining up with TRBD1. The CDR3 is 14 amino acids. Germline-derived CDR1 and CDR2 are SGHRS and YFSETQ. V lost 3 bases and J lost 3; bases outside the gene matches: 6. The CDR3 sequence is CASSSGTAIYEQYF. CDR3 bases: TGCGCCAGCAGCTCCGGGACAGCAATCTACGAGCAGTACTTC.

V and J are TRBV21-1 and TRBJ2-2; the tabulated D call, TRBD1, remains unverified against the DNA. TRBV21-1 is shown as a pseudogene. This CDR3 has 16 amino acids. The CDR3 DNA sequence: TGTGCCAGCAGCAAAGGTCGGACAGGGGACACCGGGGAGCTGTTTTTT. Its translation is CASSKGRTGDTGELFF.

The chain carries TRBV6-5 and TRBJ1-1; D gene unclear. Trimming removed 7 bases from V and 0 bases from J, with 12 bases in between. CDR3 length: 14 residues. Germline V lookup: CDR1 MNHEY, CDR2 SVGAGI. The CDR3, as DNA: TGTGCCAGCACGACCGGATACATGAACACTGAAGCTTTCTTT. This gives the protein CASTTGYMNTEAFF.

This clone appeared once. V and J are TRBV7-9 and TRBJ2-7; the D is unclear. The CDR3 covers 15 residues. The ends were cut back, 5 bases at V and 3 bases at J, with 17 bases in the middle. Looked up from germline, CDR1 is SEHNR and CDR2 is FQNEAQ (reference sequence). The CDR3 spells CASSPPGQKRYEQYF. CDR3 DNA: TGTGCCAGCAGCCCCCCGGGTCAGAAACGCTACGAGCAGTACTTC.

The chain is built from TRBV28 and TRBJ1-3; D is ambiguous. Germline loops: CDR1 MDHEN, CDR2 SYDVKM. V lost 6 bases and J 0 bases, leaving 6 bases between the germline ends. CDR3 length equals 13 residues. CDR3 in amino acids: CASRIHSGNTIYF. CDR3 sequence (DNA): TGTGCCAGCAGAATCCACTCTGGAAACACCATATATTTT.

The CDR3 nucleotides read TGCGCCAGCAGCCAATCACTAGCGGGAGTGTACAATGAGCAGTTCTTC. It yields the protein CASSQSLAGVYNEQFF. The chain carries TRBV4-3 and TRBJ2-1; 11 bases map to TRBD2. This CDR3 comprises 16 residues. In germline, CDR1 is LGHNA, CDR2 YSLEER. The trim removed 2 bases at V and 4 bases at J, leaving 4 bases unmatched.

CDR3 in DNA: TGTGCCAGCAGTCTTTTGGCGGGGGATGGGGGCTACACCTTC. Its protein is CASSLLAGDGGYTF. V usage is TRBV27 and J usage is TRBJ1-2; TRBD1 is a possible D gene (5 bases). The CDR3 runs 14 residues. Germline CDR1 MNHEY, CDR2 SMNVEV (reference sequence). The V gene lost 5 bases and the J gene lost 8 bases, with 18 bases spanning the gap.

The V call is TRBV27, the J call TRBJ2-5; unclear D gene. With 2 bases removed from V and 1 base from J, the gap between germline ends came to 5 bases. Germline-derived CDR1 and CDR2 are MNHEY and SMNVEV (reference sequence). This CDR3 has 13 residues. CDR3 sequence: CASSLGFQETQYF. In nucleotides, the CDR3 is TGTGCCAGCAGTTTAGGATTCCAAGAGACCCAGTACTTC.

The chain uses TRBV4-1 and TRBJ2-7; TRBD1 agrees at 9 bases. Germline CDR1 and CDR2: MGHRA and YSYEKL. The CDR3 is 15 amino acids. Trimming took 2 bases from V and 5 from J; bases not matched to a gene: 7. The DNA for the CDR3 is TGCGCCAGCAGCCAACGAAACAGGGGGCCCGACGAGCAGTACTTC. This sequence encodes CASSQRNRGPDEQYF.